This TCR beta chain comes out of a study of PD-L1 blockade in urothelial cancer. The data were produced by immunoSEQ multiplex PCR, yet TCRdb's version contains in-frame clones alone and is incomplete. The sample records about 76,000 clones, 75% to 95% being singletons. The V end was cut by 8 bases, the J end by 3 bases, with 13 bases between. CDR1 is MNHEY, CDR2 SMNVEV, per germline (reference sequence). The CDR3 length is 13 residues. Stated time point: peripheral blood 6 weeks after treatment start. The chain couples TRBV27 to TRBJ1-2; tentative D call: TRBD1 (5 bases). The receptor was isolated from a woman older than 75 with urothelial cancer. The sample here was PBMCs, taken around atezolizumab (anti-PD-L1) treatment. The CDR3 DNA reads as TGTGCCAGCCGTGCCCAGGGCGACTATGGCTACACCTTC. Its translation is CASRAQGDYGYTF.